The subject of this entry is one TCR beta chain. From germline, CDR1 is MNHNS and CDR2 SASEGT. This CDR3 contains 16 residues. Trimming removed 0 bases from V and 9 bases from J, with 18 bases in between. The source of the sample is a study of PD-L1 blockade in urothelial cancer. The repertoire was sequenced with immunoSEQ multiplex PCR; TCRdb's copy has only in-frame clones and lacks some. The sample carries about 95,000 clones, around 90% recorded once. Regarding time point: pretreatment peripheral blood. This TCR was sampled from a man aged 55-75 years with urothelial cancer. The sample consisted of PBMCs, taken around atezolizumab (anti-PD-L1) treatment. The chain employs TRBV6-1 and TRBJ1-3; D unclear. Here the CDR3 DNA reads TGTGCCAGCAGTGAAGCTCGCACGGGGTGGTGGAGCACCATATATTTT. As protein: CASSEARTGWWSTIYF.